This record concerns one T cell receptor (beta chain) sequence. In the original analysis: Estimates of nucleated cell counts were drawn from the amplification of reference gene primers. This table comes from immunoSEQ multiplex PCR, and its TCRdb copy is limited to in-frame clones, with some not included. The V and J calls and clone size were taken over from that table, and D and trimming were inferred from the DNA. The data contain over 200,000 clones, about 88% of them singletons. The data stem from a study of blood T cell repertoires in COVID-19. Turning to the study itself: Some COVID-19 samples were acute and others convalescent; all came from the United States, Italy and Spain. Sources were T cells, B-cell-depleted T cells, or PBMCs; the material itself was cDNA or gDNA.

The CDR3 consists of 14 residues. V lost 3 bases and J lost 7, with 13 bases in between. Germline V gene data show CDR1 as SGDLS and CDR2 as YYNGEE. This sequence joins TRBV9 and TRBJ1-4, with a weak D call TRBD1 (6 bases). The sample taken for sequencing was peripheral blood. The clonotype was recovered from a woman between 55 and 75 years old with acute or convalescent COVID-19. Here the CDR3 reads CASSAQGWSEKLFF. CDR3 nucleotide sequence: TGTGCCAGCAGCGCCCAGGGGTGGAGTGAAAAACTGTTTTTT.